This T cell receptor (beta chain) was recovered during a study of blood T cell repertoires in COVID-19. Looking at the study overall: The analysed material was cDNA or gDNA that came from T cells, B-cell-depleted T cells, or PBMCs.

This clone occurred a few times. The CDR3 extends over 14 amino acids. Trimming took 6 bases from V and 1 from J, leaving 12 bases between them. Germline V gives CDR1 SNHLY, CDR2 FYNNEI. TCRdb's table, derived via immunoSEQ multiplex PCR, lists solely in-frame clones and lacks some. This sample yields a few hundred thousand clones, of which roughly 80% are seen a single time; over 9.5% belongs to the top ten. This rearrangement joins TRBV2 to TRBJ2-5, with D maybe TRBD1 (6 bases). This sequence was found in a woman older than 75 with acute or convalescent COVID-19. Sample: peripheral blood. Here the CDR3 reads CASSQGMVQETQYF. The CDR3 nucleotides read TGTGCCAGCAGCCAGGGGATGGTCCAAGAGACCCAGTACTTC.